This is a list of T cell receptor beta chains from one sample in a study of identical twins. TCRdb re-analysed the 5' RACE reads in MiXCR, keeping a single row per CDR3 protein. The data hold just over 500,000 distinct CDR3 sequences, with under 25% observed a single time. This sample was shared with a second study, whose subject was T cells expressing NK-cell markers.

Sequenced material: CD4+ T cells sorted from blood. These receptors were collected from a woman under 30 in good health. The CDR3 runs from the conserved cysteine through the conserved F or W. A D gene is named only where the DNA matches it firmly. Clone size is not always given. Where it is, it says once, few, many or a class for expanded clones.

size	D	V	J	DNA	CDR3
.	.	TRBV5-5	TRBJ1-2	TGTGCCAGCAGCTTGTTCCTGGTAGTCTATGGCTACACCTTC	CASSLFLVVYGYTF
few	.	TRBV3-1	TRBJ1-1	TGTGCCAGCAGCCTCCTGGGGTCAGCTTTCTTT	CASSLLGSAFF
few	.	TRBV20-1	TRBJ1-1	TGCAGTGCTAGAGCGGACACGAACACTGAAGCTTTCTTT	CSARADTNTEAFF
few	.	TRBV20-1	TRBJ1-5	TGCAGTGGCAGGCCGGGGACGGGCAATCAGCCCCAGCATTTT	CSGRPGTGNQPQHF
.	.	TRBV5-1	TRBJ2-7	TGCGCCAGCAGCCTGGCGGGACGGTTCTCCTACGAGCAGTACTTC	CASSLAGRFSYEQYF
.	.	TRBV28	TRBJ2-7	TGTGCCAGCAGTTACGACGGAGCCTACTACGAGCAGTACTTC	CASSYDGAYYEQYF
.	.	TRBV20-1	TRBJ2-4	TGCAGTGGGGTAGCCAAAAACATTCAGTACTTC	CSGVAKNIQYF
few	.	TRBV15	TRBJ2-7	TGTGCCACCAGCAGAGATCTACAGGGCCCCCACGAGCAGTACTTC	CATSRDLQGPHEQYF
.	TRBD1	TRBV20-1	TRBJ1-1	TGCAGCGCTGCCTTGGGACAGCGGACTGAAGCTTTCTTT	CSAALGQRTEAFF
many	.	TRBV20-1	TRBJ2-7	TGCAGTGCTAGCTACCAGGGCTCCTACGAGCAGTACTTC	CSASYQGSYEQYF
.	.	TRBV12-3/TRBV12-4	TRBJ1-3	TGTGCCAGCAGTAGAGGCGGTTCTGGAAACACCATATATTTT	CASSRGGSGNTIYF